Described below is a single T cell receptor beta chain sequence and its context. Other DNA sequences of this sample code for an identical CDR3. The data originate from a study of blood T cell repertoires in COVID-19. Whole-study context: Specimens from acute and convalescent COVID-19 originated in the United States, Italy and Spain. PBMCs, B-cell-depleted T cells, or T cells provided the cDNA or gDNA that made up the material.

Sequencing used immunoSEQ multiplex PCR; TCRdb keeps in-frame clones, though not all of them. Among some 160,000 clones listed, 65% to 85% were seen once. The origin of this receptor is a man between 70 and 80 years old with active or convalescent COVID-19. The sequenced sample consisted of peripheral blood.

CDR3: CAWSVRGGYTF. The CDR3 DNA is TGTGCCTGGAGTGTACGGGGAGGCTACACCTTC. The genes are TRBV30 and TRBJ1-2; D gene uncertain. The CDR3 consists of 11 residues. The germline V gene encodes CDR1 GTSNPN and CDR2 SVGIG (reference sequence). V shed 0 bases and J shed 8 bases, with 7 bases lying between them.